This T cell receptor (beta chain) was captured in a study of T cell responses to AZD1222 COVID-19 vaccine. Study-level results: Donors were largely white British and mainly female; clonal diversity was possibly underestimated.

The repertoire was sequenced with immunoSEQ multiplex PCR; TCRdb's copy has only in-frame clones and lacks some. Of roughly 85,000 clones listed, 85% to 90% are singletons. From germline, CDR1 is GTSNPN and CDR2 SVGIG (reference sequence). This CDR3 has 15 amino acids. V lost 1 base, J lost 2 bases, and 9 bases lay in between. A note on this clone: Its specificity is not known.

V is TRBV30 and J is TRBJ1-6, with D uncertain. This clonotype was obtained from an adult in good health. Here the sequenced sample was peripheral blood, taken on day 0 of AZD1222 vaccination. The CDR3 reads CAWSGPNPYNSPLHF. CDR3 DNA: TGTGCCTGGAGTGGTCCTAACCCCTATAATTCACCCCTCCACTTT.